This entry features one TCR beta chain sequence. The sample originates from a study of shared clonotypes between healthy human individuals. Generated by immunoSEQ multiplex PCR, the TCRdb table keeps only in-frame clones and is missing some. The profile shows about 610,000 clones, approximately 97% of them singletons. Source material: naive CD4+ T cells sorted from blood. Subset denoted: CD45RA+ positively selected. The receptor's source is a woman aged 25 to 39 in good health.

The CDR3 protein is CASSPAGTSYEQYF. The CDR3, as DNA: TGTGCCAGCAGCCCAGCGGGAACTTCCTACGAGCAGTACTTC. The V call is TRBV9, the J call TRBJ2-7, with 7 bases fitting TRBD2. V lost 4 bases and J lost 1; bases outside the gene matches: 5. CDR1 and CDR2 from the germline V gene are SGDLS and YYNGEE. CDR3 length: 14 residues.